The 3 T cell receptor beta chains in this list originate from one sample, sequenced in a study of T cell changes during pregnancy in multiple sclerosis. Some clones are missing from TCRdb's copy, which holds only in-frame ones; the method was immunoSEQ multiplex PCR. The table lists roughly 52,000 clones, approximately 94% of them singletons. The source material was CD8+ T cells from peripheral blood mononuclear cells, sampled in the third trimester of pregnancy. Every receptor here comes from a female donor with multiple sclerosis, enrolled in a pregnancy study.

V is TRBV6-5 and J is TRBJ2-7, with D perhaps matching TRBD2 (5 bases). Germline V gene lookup returns CDR1 MNHEY and CDR2 SVGAGI. This CDR3 contains 14 residues. V was clipped by 2 bases and J by 0 bases, with 8 bases between them. The CDR3 coding sequence is TGTGCCAGCAGTTACGAGGGCAACTCCTACGAGCAGTACTTC. Amino acid sequence: CASSYEGNSYEQYF.

The chain uses TRBV6-5 and TRBJ1-2; a weak D match, TRBD1 (6 bases). Trimming removed 3 bases from V and 7 bases from J, with 12 bases in between. The germline V gene encodes CDR1 MNHEY and CDR2 SVGAGI. The CDR3 has 13 amino acids. The CDR3 nucleotides read TGTGCCAGCAGTTATAGGGGGGGCAGTGGCTACACCTTC. This sequence encodes CASSYRGGSGYTF.

The rearrangement joins TRBV1 to TRBJ2-2; TRBD2, the table's D call, lacks a check against the DNA. TRBV1 is a documented pseudogene. This CDR3 comprises 15 residues. The CDR3 DNA sequence: TGCACCAGCAGCCCCGGGACTAGCCCCACCGGGGAGCTGTTTTTT. Protein sequence: CTSSPGTSPTGELFF.